Sequencing of this T cell receptor beta chain was carried out in a study of Tregs in tolerant kidney transplant recipients (dated by TCRdb to about 2019). About the study as a whole: Before combined kidney and bone marrow transplantation, this study identified donor-specific regulatory T cells using TCRbeta sequencing and then followed those same cells after transplant. Study-wide findings and limitations: The study was limited by small patient numbers, and the findings need validation in larger populations and under other immunosuppression protocols. Expanding Tregs with activated donor B cells appeared to identify the most biologically relevant and donor-specific TCRbeta repertoire. Because the PCR primers were changed over time for some patients, nucleotide-level comparison could not be performed across the samples from those patients. Biological reproducibility was not examined directly, but technical replication error appeared to be minimal. In tolerant patients, donor-specific Tregs expanded more than Tregs overall, which suggests antigen-driven rather than nonspecific expansion.

The transplants used related donors with nonmyeloablative bone marrow transplantation, and mixed chimerism in the human trials was transient. Unstimulated Tregs (CD4+CD25+CD127-), CD4+ non-Tregs (CD4+CD25-), CD4 and CD8 cells were FACS-sorted from thawed PBMCs. Several combined kidney and bone marrow transplant recipients from the ITN036ST trial were included as patients, and samples were available only from these trial subjects. Healthy control blood was processed by Ficoll density gradient to PBMCs and cryopreserved; patient PBMCs were collected before and after transplant. As regards this clone: Its antigen target is currently unknown. No much larger clonotype is one base removed from it; base qualities were not supplied.

Relative to germline, V is 5 bases shorter and J is 1 base shorter, with 8 bases between their ends. From cysteine to phenylalanine, the CDR3 is 13 amino acids long. Only the CDR3 part of the read is kept: 39 bases, read in frame from the first base. Sequences SGHNT (CDR1) and YENEEA (CDR2) are obtained from the germline V gene. Genomic DNA was extracted from sorted cells with the QIAGEN DNeasy Blood and Tissue Kit for TCRbeta CDR3 sequencing. Through immunoSEQ, high-throughput TCRbeta CDR3 sequencing was done commercially, including PCR amplification with internal controls and bias correction. Per the original workflow: A unique productive TCRbeta sequence was defined by the CDR3 nucleotide sequence when primers matched, and otherwise by the CDR3 amino acid sequence together with the Vbeta and Jbeta genes. To correct for sorting error, sequences found in more than one sorted population at a frequency ratio of 2:1 or less were discarded, and the remaining shared sequences were assigned to the population with the higher frequency. A sequence was defined as donor-reactive if the sequence was expanded at least 5-fold in CFSE-low cells compared with unstimulated cells and had a frequency of at least 0.01% in CFSE-low cells. Repertoire divergence was quantified by Jensen-Shannon divergence using the top 100 TCRbeta sequences ranked by frequency. For samples with multiple sequencing runs, sorting error was corrected separately for each run before the runs were pooled. Drawn from immuneACCESS, this table holds only the in-frame rearrangements with V and J called that TCRdb kept. Clones are partly lost; checked studies trace under half to an unresolved V gene and leave the rest unexplained. For V, J and clone size, that table is used; D and trimming come from the DNA. The sample records under 90,000 clones, 90% to 95% of which are singletons. The top ten hold roughly 1.6% of the sample.

The receptor was derived from a human patient who received a combined kidney and bone marrow transplant. After a transplant, some of the T cells may come from the graft donor. Sequenced material: CD4+ T cells from blood (PBMCs), taken 24 months after the transplant. The chain links TRBV11-3 with TRBJ1-1; the D gene is possibly TRBD1, with 5 bases matching. The sequence in DNA is TGTGCCAGCAGCCGGGGGGGGAACACTGAAGCTTTCTTT. The encoded protein is CASSRGGNTEAFF.